This T cell receptor beta chain is from a study of blood T cell repertoires in COVID-19. On the study more broadly: The United States, Italy and Spain supplied acute and convalescent COVID-19 samples. Sources were T cells, B-cell-depleted T cells, or PBMCs; the material itself was cDNA or gDNA.

This clone has a single count. CDR3 length equals 14 residues. CDR1 and CDR2 (germline): SGHRS, YFSETQ. V shed 3 bases and J shed 4 bases, with 10 bases lying between them. In the original processing: Estimates of nucleated cell counts were drawn from the amplification of reference gene primers. Sequencing was performed with immunoSEQ multiplex PCR; in TCRdb, only in-frame clones are kept and a portion is missing. V, J and clone size derive from that table, while D and trimming were established from the DNA sequence. The table lists around 130,000 clones, 82% of them singletons. The source material was peripheral blood. The TCR sequence derives from a woman aged 80 or over with acute or convalescent COVID-19. The chain uses TRBV5-1 and TRBJ1-4; maybe TRBD1 (5 bases). The CDR3 coding sequence is TGCGCCAGCAGCTGGCAGGGCCGTAATGAAAAACTGTTTTTT. Translation: CASSWQGRNEKLFF.